These 30 T cell receptor beta chains share one sample of origin, sequenced in a study of beta chain features in type 1 diabetes (dated by TCRdb to 2016 to 2019). Libraries were built with the immunoSEQ multiplex PCR assay. All of the isolated RNA was reverse transcribed with the High Capacity cDNA Reverse Transcription Kit, so expressed TCRB transcripts were sequenced. The clones in this table, taken by TCRdb from immuneACCESS, are in-frame only. Not every clone is retained; where verified, under half of the shortfall comes from an unresolved V gene, and the cause of the rest is unknown. Counted in this sample were approximately 380,000 clones; roughly 16% of them appeared once. Of the sample, around 0.02% falls within the top ten clones. Sequencing input: naive CD4+ T cells from blood. This specimen's cell subset or site label, per the study, means: true naive CD4+ T cells. The origin of the receptors is a woman younger than 30 in good health.

The J gene is TRBJ2-1, the V gene TRBV19, with D possibly matching TRBD2 (6 bases). Germline CDR1 and CDR2: LNHDA and SQIVND (reference sequence). Trimming cost V 1 base and J 8 bases, with 18 bases left between them. This CDR3 is 16 amino acids long. The CDR3: CASSIGSPPSADEQFF. CDR3 in DNA: TGTGCCAGTAGTATAGGCTCCCCCCCTAGCGCGGATGAGCAGTTCTTC.

This clone turned up a few times. The CDR3 DNA follows: TGTGCCAGCAGCAAAAGAGCCGGGGAGGCTGGGGCCAACGTCCTGACTTTC. Its protein product is CASSKRAGEAGANVLTF. V gene TRBV7-8 combines with J gene TRBJ2-6; D might be TRBD2 (6 bases). The germline V gene encodes CDR1 SGHVS and CDR2 FQNEAQ. V gave up 5 bases and J gave up 2 bases, with 16 bases separating them. This CDR3 has 17 residues.

Here the CDR3 reads CASSLTPNEQFF. In DNA, the CDR3 is TGTGCCAGCTCACTAACTCCGAATGAGCAGTTCTTC. The V gene is TRBV18, the J gene TRBJ2-1; D is uncertain. Germline V gene data show CDR1 as KGHSH and CDR2 as LQKENI. This CDR3 contains 12 residues. V was cut by 4 bases and J by 7 bases, with 8 bases left in between.

This clone occurred a few times. The rearrangement links TRBV2 to TRBJ2-1; no clear D gene. V lost 5 bases, J lost 0 bases, and 14 bases lay in between. The CDR3 extends over 16 amino acids. Germline CDR1 and CDR2: SNHLY and FYNNEI. The CDR3 region has the DNA TGTGCCAGCAGTATCATTTCTGGCTCCTCCTACAATGAGCAGTTCTTC. It yields the protein CASSIISGSSYNEQFF.

The J gene is TRBJ2-7, the V gene TRBV30, with D unclear. This CDR3 has 15 residues. V was shortened by 2 bases and J by 2 bases, with 16 bases between the two germline ends. Germline loops: CDR1 GTSNPN, CDR2 SVGIG (reference sequence). CDR3 bases: TGTGCCTGGAGTCCGGTCGGAGTACCACCCTACGAGCAGTACTTC. This gives the protein CAWSPVGVPPYEQYF.

The table lists this clone with a few counts. The gene calls are TRBV7-2 and TRBJ2-7; TRBD2 matches 11 bases. V dropped 5 bases and J dropped 2; count of bases not matched to a gene: 2. The CDR3 runs to 14 residues. Germline V lookup: CDR1 SGHTA, CDR2 FQGNSA. CDR3 loop: CASSVSGRAYEQYF. The CDR3 region has the DNA TGTGCCAGCAGCGTTAGCGGGAGGGCCTACGAGCAGTACTTC.

This clone was seen only a few times. The gene calls are TRBV30 and TRBJ2-1, with TRBD2 matching over 9 bases. J lost 9 bases, V lost 0 bases, and 6 bases had no gene match. This CDR3 spans 14 amino acids. CDR1 GTSNPN and CDR2 SVGIG come from the germline V gene (reference sequence). CDR3 DNA: TGTGCCTGGAGTGTCATTAGCGGGAGTACTGAGCAGTTCTTC. Translation: CAWSVISGSTEQFF.

The CDR3 nucleotides read TGTGCCAGCAGCCCGCAGGGGACTAGCGCGTACGAGCAGTACTTC. This translates into CASSPQGTSAYEQYF. This sequence joins TRBV7-9 and TRBJ2-7; 10 positions match TRBD2. V trimming: 5 bases; J trimming: 4 bases; junction bases outside the gene matches: 8. This CDR3 contains 15 residues. CDR1 SEHNR and CDR2 FQNEAQ come from the germline V gene (reference sequence).

Points on this clone: In the same sample, other DNA sequences code for this CDR3. J is TRBJ1-1 and V is TRBV9; D gene unclear. This CDR3 has 14 residues. V was clipped by 0 bases and J by 0 bases, with 6 bases between them. CDR1 SGDLS and CDR2 YYNGEE come from the germline V gene. The CDR3 nucleotides read TGTGCCAGCAGCGTAGGCAGGCTGAACACTGAAGCTTTCTTT. This gives the protein CASSVGRLNTEAFF.

The chain is built from TRBV11-1 and TRBJ2-1; D possibly corresponds to TRBD2 (6 bases). The germline gives CDR1 SGHAT, CDR2 FQDESV (reference sequence). The CDR3 has 17 residues. Trimming removed 5 bases from V and 2 bases from J, with 19 bases in between. In nucleotides, the CDR3 is TGTGCCAGCAGCCTGAATAGAGCGGGTGGCACCTACAATGAGCAGTTCTTC. Translated, it gives CASSLNRAGGTYNEQFF.

The rearrangement links TRBV5-1 to TRBJ2-5, with 7 nucleotides matching TRBD1. Germline V gives CDR1 SGHRS, CDR2 YFSETQ. With V trimmed by 2 bases and J by 5 bases, 3 bases remained unmatched. CDR3 length: 13 amino acids. The DNA for the CDR3 is TGCGCCAGCAGCTTTAGGGGGCGGGAGACCCAGTACTTC. It is translated as CASSFRGRETQYF.

This clone was seen a few times. The chain uses TRBV10-3 and TRBJ1-1, with 8 bases lining up with TRBD1. Germline V gene sequence: CDR1 ENHRY, CDR2 SYGVKD. The trim removed 5 bases at V and 5 bases at J, leaving 7 bases unmatched. The CDR3 totals 14 residues. The CDR3 protein is CAISSGQGQTEAFF. As DNA, the CDR3 is TGTGCCATCAGTTCCGGACAGGGACAGACTGAAGCTTTCTTT.

The V call is TRBV4-2, the J call TRBJ2-3, with 10 bases that match TRBD2. Trimming removed 4 bases from V and 2 bases from J; junction bases left unmatched: 6. The CDR3 runs 16 residues. Germline V CDR1 and CDR2: LGHNA, YNFKEQ. CDR3 sequence (DNA): TGTGCCAGCAGCCCCTGGACTAGCGGAAACACAGATACGCAGTATTTT. It codes for CASSPWTSGNTDTQYF.

This clone occurred a few times. This sequence joins TRBV18 and TRBJ2-5; TRBD2 might be the D (5 bases). CDR3 length: 14 residues. The germline V gene encodes CDR1 KGHSH and CDR2 LQKENI. Trimming removed 0 bases at V and 1 base at J, with 6 bases between. As DNA, the CDR3 is TGTGCCAGCTCACCACCTGAGGGCCAAGAGACCCAGTACTTC. Translation: CASSPPEGQETQYF. Combining the CDR3 with reference TRBV18 and TRBJ2-5 gives the whole variable domain NAGVMQNPRHLVRRRGQEARLRCSPMKGHSHVYWYRQLPEEGLKFMVYLQKENIIDESGMPKERFSAEFPKEGPSILRIQQVVRGDSAAYFCASSPPEGQETQYFGPGTRLLVL.

This chain connects TRBV2 to TRBJ1-1; the D gene is possibly TRBD1 (5 bases). Germline V gene lookup returns CDR1 SNHLY and CDR2 FYNNEI. Deletions cut 8 bases from V and 1 base from J, with 17 bases between. The CDR3 extends over 15 amino acids. CDR3 nucleotide sequence: TGTGCCAGCTCTCTGGAGGGACTTGGGAACACTGAAGCTTTCTTT. Encoded protein: CASSLEGLGNTEAFF.

The V call is TRBV29-1, the J call TRBJ2-3; D is perhaps TRBD2 (5 bases). CDR1 SQVTM and CDR2 ANQGSEA come from the germline V gene. The V gene lost 1 base and the J gene lost 7 bases, with 15 bases spanning the gap. This CDR3 spans 14 amino acids. This chain's CDR3 is CSVEAGRWRNTQYF. In nucleotides, the CDR3 is TGCAGCGTTGAAGCCGGACGGTGGAGGAATACGCAGTATTTT.

This clone appeared a few times. The rearrangement links TRBV5-4 to TRBJ2-1; 10 nucleotides match TRBD2. The V and J ends lost 3 bases and 5 bases, in that order; junction bases with no gene match: 8. The CDR3 sequence is 16 residues long. Germline V gene lookup returns CDR1 SGHNT and CDR2 YYREEE (reference sequence). The DNA of the CDR3 is TGTGCCAGCAGCTCCAAACTAGCGGGATACAACAATGAGCAGTTCTTC. Translation gives CASSSKLAGYNNEQFF.

The chain recombines TRBV30 with TRBJ2-7; possible D gene TRBD1, 6 bases. V lost 7 bases and J 2 bases, leaving 9 bases between the germline ends. The V gene's germline CDR1 is GTSNPN and CDR2 SVGIG (reference sequence). This CDR3 has 11 amino acids. The CDR3 nucleotides read TGTGCCTCCAGGACAGCCTACGAGCAGTACTTC. Its protein is CASRTAYEQYF.

This clone has just a few counts. This chain joins TRBV19 and TRBJ2-7; D is uncertain. This CDR3 is 12 amino acids long. Germline V gives CDR1 LNHDA, CDR2 SQIVND (reference sequence). Trimming took off 6 bases at V and 2 bases at J, with 8 bases between the two ends. CDR3 in amino acids: CASRSVPYEQYF. CDR3 nucleotide sequence: TGTGCCAGTAGATCGGTGCCCTACGAGCAGTACTTC. The full variable domain, completed using reference TRBV19 and TRBJ2-7, is DGGITQSPKYLFRKEGQNVTLSCEQNLNHDAMYWYRQDPGQGLRLIYYSQIVNDFQKGDIAEGYSVSREKKESFPLTVTSAQKNPTAFYLCASRSVPYEQYFGPGTRLTVT.

This clone was observed a few times. This chain uses TRBV27 with TRBJ1-2; 9 nucleotides agree with TRBD1. Germline loops: CDR1 MNHEY, CDR2 SMNVEV (reference sequence). This CDR3 region has 14 residues. Losses at the gene ends were 8 bases for V and 5 bases for J; bases not matched to a gene: 9. The CDR3 loop reads CASRGTGLRYGYTF. The CDR3 DNA follows: TGTGCCAGCCGTGGGACAGGGCTTCGGTATGGCTACACCTTC.

This clone was found a few times. This rearrangement joins TRBV4-3 to TRBJ1-3; no firm D call. Trimming cost V 5 bases and J 0 bases, with 2 bases left between them. CDR1 LGHNA and CDR2 YSLEER come from the germline V gene. This CDR3 comprises 12 residues. CDR3 region: CASSYSGNTIYF. In nucleotides, the CDR3 is TGCGCCAGCAGCTACTCTGGAAACACCATATATTTT.

A few counts support this clone. This chain joins TRBV5-4 and TRBJ2-5, with 13 bases lining up with TRBD2. CDR1 and CDR2 from the germline V gene are SGHNT and YYREEE (reference sequence). With V trimmed by 4 bases and J by 4 bases, 7 bases remained unmatched. The CDR3 consists of 16 residues. The CDR3 sequence is CASSERTSGSSETQYF. CDR3 in DNA: TGTGCCAGCAGCGAACGGACTAGCGGGAGTTCAGAGACCCAGTACTTC.

This clone was seen only a few times. The chain uses TRBV27 and TRBJ1-5, with 10 bases aligning to TRBD1. CDR1 and CDR2 from the germline V gene are MNHEY and SMNVEV (reference sequence). The CDR3 consists of 15 residues. V lost 6 bases and J lost 3; bases outside the gene matches: 5. This chain's CDR3 is CASSQGQGPNQPQHF. CDR3 coding DNA: TGTGCCAGCAGCCAGGGACAGGGGCCCAATCAGCCCCAGCATTTT.

This clone was observed a handful of times. This chain connects TRBV30 to TRBJ2-7; 11 bases fit TRBD1. CDR3 length equals 12 residues. Trimming removed 5 bases from V and 6 bases from J; junction bases left unmatched: 3. Germline V lookup: CDR1 GTSNPN, CDR2 SVGIG (reference sequence). The CDR3 DNA sequence: TGTGCCTGGGGACAGGGGGCGGGCGAGCAGTACTTC. Translation: CAWGQGAGEQYF.

This clone was seen a few times. The chain links TRBV5-1 to TRBJ2-6, with D hard to call. The CDR3 loop spans 15 amino acids. Germline lookup yields CDR1 SGHRS and CDR2 YFSETQ. V gave up 5 bases and J gave up 0 bases, with 9 bases separating them. Here the CDR3 DNA reads TGCGCCAGCAGTCCCCAATCCTCTGGGGCCAACGTCCTGACTTTC. Protein product: CASSPQSSGANVLTF. Full variable domain (missing parts from reference TRBV5-1 and TRBJ2-6): KAGVTQTPRYLIKTRGQQVTLSCSPISGHRSVSWYQQTPGQGLQFLFEYFSETQRNKGNFPGRFSGRQFSNSRSEMNVSTLELGDSALYLCASSPQSSGANVLTFGAGSRLTVL.

J is TRBJ2-1 and V is TRBV10-1, with D perhaps matching TRBD2 (6 bases). Germline CDR1 and CDR2: WNHNN and SYGVQD (reference sequence). This CDR3 spans 16 amino acids. Trimming stripped 2 bases from V and 3 bases from J, with 14 bases between. CDR3 nucleotide sequence: TGCGCCAGCAGTGAGCGCAGGGAGGTCGGCTACAATGAGCAGTTCTTC. Its protein product is CASSERREVGYNEQFF.

This clone was observed a handful of times. CDR3 in amino acids: CASSEADSNYGYTF. CDR3 nucleotides: TGTGCCAGCAGTGAAGCCGACAGCAACTATGGCTACACCTTC. The chain carries TRBV6-1 and TRBJ1-2; possible D gene TRBD1, 5 bases. Trimming stripped 0 bases from V and 2 bases from J, with 7 bases between. In germline, CDR1 is MNHNS, CDR2 SASEGT. The CDR3 spans 14 residues.

This clone has a handful of counts. V is TRBV30 and J is TRBJ1-1; D is unclear. Trimming pared 0 bases from V and 1 base from J, leaving 6 bases between. The germline gives CDR1 GTSNPN, CDR2 SVGIG (reference sequence). The CDR3 has 13 amino acids. The CDR3 protein is CAWSVLANTEAFF. The CDR3 DNA reads as TGTGCCTGGAGTGTACTAGCGAACACTGAAGCTTTCTTT.

The V and J genes are TRBV29-1 and TRBJ2-1; 8 bases line up with TRBD1. The trim removed 3 bases at V and 9 bases at J, leaving 7 bases unmatched. Germline V gene sequence: CDR1 SQVTM, CDR2 ANQGSEA. The CDR3 loop spans 13 amino acids. CDR3 sequence reads: CSVDQGAPSEQFF. CDR3 DNA: TGCAGCGTTGACCAGGGGGCCCCGAGTGAGCAGTTCTTC.

V usage is TRBV25-1 and J usage is TRBJ2-7, with 13 bases that match TRBD2. Germline values: CDR1 MGHDK, CDR2 SYGVNS. The CDR3 is 16 amino acids. Unmatched junction bases numbered 3, after V lost 0 bases and J lost 4 bases. In DNA form, the CDR3 reads TGTGCCAGCAGTGAATATGGACTAGCGGGAGCATACGAGCAGTACTTC. It is translated as CASSEYGLAGAYEQYF.